Below, 16 T cell receptor beta chains from the same sample are listed, as sequenced in a study of cytomegalovirus exposure and HLA in healthy donors (dated by TCRdb to about 2017). The library was produced with the immunoSEQ multiplex PCR assay. The multiplex PCR relied on a mix of 60 forward primers for TCR Vbeta segments and 13 reverse primers for TCR Jbeta segments. TCRdb stores this immuneACCESS table with in-frame sequences only. Part of the clones is absent; in the studies checked, under half of the shortfall reflects unresolved V genes, and no reason is known for the rest. The sample's own table lists some 64,000 clones. The ten largest account for approximately 1.6% of the sample. The specimen sequenced was PBMCs. These receptors originate from a woman younger than 45 in good health and CMV-seronegative.

The chain carries TRBV27 and TRBJ2-3, with 8 bases fitting TRBD2. CDR1 is MNHEY, CDR2 SMNVEV, per germline (reference sequence). V was clipped by 4 bases and J by 8 bases; unmatched bases: 5. The CDR3 contains 13 residues. CDR3 in amino acids: CASSSSLAATQYF. The CDR3, as DNA: TGTGCCAGCAGTTCCTCACTAGCGGCTACGCAGTATTTT.

The chain is built from TRBV29-1 and TRBJ1-3; D gene unclear. This CDR3 spans 13 amino acids. CDR1 SQVTM and CDR2 ANQGSEA come from the germline V gene. V lost 6 bases and J 0 bases, leaving 9 bases between the germline ends. For the CDR3, the DNA is TGCAGCGTAGGAGGGTTCTCTGGAAACACCATATATTTT. It encodes CSVGGFSGNTIYF.

V gene TRBV25-1 combines with J gene TRBJ1-5; D is ambiguous. From germline, CDR1 is MGHDK and CDR2 SYGVNS. Trimming removed 8 bases at V and 2 bases at J, with 19 bases between. The CDR3 is 16 residues long. The CDR3 sequence: CASPVGDSIGNQPQHF. The CDR3 region has the DNA TGTGCCAGCCCAGTAGGTGACTCAATTGGCAATCAGCCCCAGCATTTT. Full variable domain (remainder filled in from reference TRBV25-1 and TRBJ1-5): EADIYQTPRYLVIGTGKKITLECSQTMGHDKMYWYQQDPGMELHLIHYSYGVNSTEKGDLSSESTVSRIRTEHFPLTLESARPSHTSQYLCASPVGDSIGNQPQHFGDGTRLSIL.

Remarks on this clone: The junction differs from germline at one of its ends, possibly a read error. V gene TRBV4-2 combines with J gene TRBJ2-3; 7 bases are a match to TRBD2. Germline V gives CDR1 LGHNA, CDR2 YNFKEQ. The CDR3 contains 17 residues. The CDR3 DNA reads as TGTGCCAGCAGCCAAGATCAAGCGGGATCGGTCACAAATACGCAGTATTTT. This encodes CASSQDQAGSVTNTQYF.

V gene TRBV9 combines with J gene TRBJ1-2, with 7 bases lining up with TRBD1. The V gene's germline CDR1 is SGDLS and CDR2 YYNGEE. V trimming: 4 bases; J trimming: 5 bases; junction bases outside the gene matches: 5. The CDR3 is 13 amino acids. Here the CDR3 reads CASSLTGDYGYTF. In nucleotides, the CDR3 is TGTGCCAGCAGCCTTACAGGGGATTATGGCTACACCTTC.

The CDR3 coding sequence is TGTGCCAGCATGCACAGGGGAATGAACACTGAAGCTTTCTTT. Protein sequence: CASMHRGMNTEAFF. The chain joins TRBV2 to TRBJ1-1, with TRBD1 identical over 7 bases. Germline CDR1 is SNHLY and CDR2 is FYNNEI. V lost 7 bases to trimming and J lost 0 bases; unmatched junction nucleotides: 5. The CDR3 contains 14 residues.

The V and J genes are TRBV27 and TRBJ2-4, with 7 bases matching TRBD1. CDR3 length equals 11 residues. Germline V gene sequence: CDR1 MNHEY, CDR2 SMNVEV (reference sequence). The trim removed 6 bases at V and 11 bases at J, leaving 4 bases unmatched. CDR3 bases: TGTGCCAGCAGGACAGGGTCTTTTCAGTACTTC. Amino acid sequence: CASRTGSFQYF.

This rearrangement joins TRBV13 to TRBJ2-3, with D hard to call. The CDR3 runs 12 residues. CDR1 PRHDT and CDR2 FYEKMQ come from the germline V gene (reference sequence). The ends were cut back, 5 bases at V and 2 bases at J, with 5 bases in the middle. CDR3 sequence reads: CASSQNTDTQYF. The CDR3 DNA is TGTGCCAGCAGCCAAAACACAGATACGCAGTATTTT. The full variable domain, its missing parts supplied by reference TRBV13 and TRBJ2-3, is AAGVIQSPRHLIKEKRETATLKCYPIPRHDTVYWYQQGPGQDPQFLISFYEKMQSDKGSIPDRFSAQQFSDYHSELNMSSLELGDSALYFCASSQNTDTQYFGPGTRLTVL.

The rearrangement links TRBV29-1 to TRBJ2-3, with 7 bases fitting TRBD1. The V gene end was trimmed by 4 bases and the J gene end by 5 bases; junction bases not matched to a gene: 9. CDR3 length: 14 residues. In germline, CDR1 is SQVTM, CDR2 ANQGSEA. CDR3 sequence: CSVGKGAVGDTQYF. The CDR3 DNA reads TGCAGCGTTGGGAAGGGGGCGGTTGGAGATACGCAGTATTTT.

The V call is TRBV18, the J call TRBJ1-4; TRBD1 matches 8 bases. This CDR3 spans 15 amino acids. With 3 bases clipped from V and 4 bases from J, the junction kept 4 bases outside the gene matches. Germline CDR1 KGHSH, CDR2 LQKENI. Here the CDR3 reads CASSPRTGNNEKLFF. The CDR3 DNA reads as TGTGCCAGCTCACCTCGGACAGGGAATAATGAAAAACTGTTTTTT.

J is TRBJ1-4 and V is TRBV7-9, with D maybe TRBD1 (6 bases). There are 18 residues in the CDR3. Germline V gene lookup returns CDR1 SEHNR and CDR2 FQNEAQ (reference sequence). Trimming took off 1 base at V and 3 bases at J, with 18 bases between the two ends. CDR3 residues: CASSLGGIGGSANEKLFF. CDR3 nucleotides: TGTGCCAGCAGCTTAGGAGGGATAGGGGGAAGTGCTAATGAAAAACTGTTTTTT.

The gene calls are TRBV6-1 and TRBJ1-5; tentatively, D is TRBD1 (6 bases). Germline V lookup: CDR1 MNHNS, CDR2 SASEGT. V was cut by 6 bases and J by 2 bases, with 11 bases left in between. The CDR3 sequence is 14 residues long. CDR3 nucleotide sequence: TGTGCCAGCAGGACCACAGGGCGCAATCAGCCCCAGCATTTT. Translation gives CASRTTGRNQPQHF.

The genes are TRBV5-1 and TRBJ2-5, with 14 bases identical to TRBD2. CDR3 length: 17 amino acids. V lost 10 bases, J lost 3 bases, and 14 bases stayed unmatched. The germline V gene encodes CDR1 SGHRS and CDR2 YFSETQ. The CDR3 is CASRLPQTSGGEETQYF. CDR3 in DNA: TGCGCCTCCCGTCTCCCTCAGACTAGCGGGGGGGAAGAGACCCAGTACTTC.

The J gene is TRBJ2-2, the V gene TRBV11-2, with D possibly matching TRBD1 (5 bases). Trimming stripped 5 bases from V and 4 bases from J, with 11 bases between. This CDR3 region has 14 residues. Germline-derived CDR1 and CDR2 are SGHAT and FQNNGV. CDR3 region: CASSPGRVTGELFF. CDR3 sequence (DNA): TGTGCCAGCAGCCCAGGCAGGGTCACCGGGGAGCTGTTTTTT.

This chain connects TRBV5-1 to TRBJ1-3, with D perhaps TRBD1 (5 bases). V lost 2 bases, J lost 1 base, and 10 bases lay in between. The length of the CDR3 is 15 residues. Germline CDR1 reads SGHRS; CDR2 reads YFSETQ. As DNA, the CDR3 is TGCGCCAGCAGCTTCTCAGGGTCTTCTGGAAACACCATATATTTT. This codes for CASSFSGSSGNTIYF.

CDR3 amino acids: CSVEVGHNQPQHF. CDR3 in DNA: TGCAGCGTTGAAGTAGGACACAATCAGCCCCAGCATTTT. The chain carries TRBV29-1 and TRBJ1-5; weak D call: TRBD1 (5 bases). V lost 1 base to trimming and J lost 3 bases, with 7 bases between them. There are 13 residues in the CDR3. Germline V gene lookup returns CDR1 SQVTM and CDR2 ANQGSEA.